This entry lists 5 T cell receptor beta chains sequenced from one sample in a study of OX40 agonist ivuxolimab in advanced cancers. TCRdb keeps only in-frame clones here, not all; method: immunoSEQ multiplex PCR. The repertoire holds 40,000 to 65,000 clones, with more than 70% as singletons. This sample comprised CD4+ or CD8+ T cells sorted from blood, obtained in a trial of the OX40 agonist ivuxolimab. All receptors come from an adult with an advanced solid tumor such as melanoma, head and neck, liver or kidney cancer.

V and J are TRBV19 and TRBJ1-5; maybe TRBD1 (6 bases). From germline, CDR1 is LNHDA and CDR2 SQIVND (reference sequence). Trimming removed 7 bases from V and 0 bases from J, with 19 bases in between. This CDR3 has 17 amino acids. CDR3 amino acids: CASNPGDTPYSNQPQHF. The CDR3 nucleotides are TGTGCCAGTAATCCAGGGGACACACCATATAGCAATCAGCCCCAGCATTTT. The full variable domain, its missing parts supplied by reference TRBV19 and TRBJ1-5, is DGGITQSPKYLFRKEGQNVTLSCEQNLNHDAMYWYRQDPGQGLRLIYYSQIVNDFQKGDIAEGYSVSREKKESFPLTVTSAQKNPTAFYLCASNPGDTPYSNQPQHFGDGTRLSIL.

The chain combines TRBV11-2 with TRBJ2-7; 10 nucleotides match TRBD2. Germline V gene sequence: CDR1 SGHAT, CDR2 FQNNGV. The CDR3 runs to 18 residues. V was clipped by 0 bases and J by 3 bases; unmatched bases: 11. The CDR3, as DNA: TGTGCCAGCAGCTTAGAACCTAGCGGGAGTGCATGGTTCTACGAGCAGTACTTC. Its translation is CASSLEPSGSAWFYEQYF.

The V and J genes are TRBV2 and TRBJ2-7; 9 bases align to TRBD2. Trimming at V came to 1 base and at J to 0 bases, leaving 10 bases not matched to a gene. Germline-derived CDR1 and CDR2 are SNHLY and FYNNEI. The CDR3 runs 18 residues. CDR3 bases: TGTGCCAGCAGTGAAGGGACTAGCGCAGGGGGGAGCTCCTACGAGCAGTACTTC. Encoded protein: CASSEGTSAGGSSYEQYF. The whole variable domain, remainder taken from reference TRBV2 and TRBJ2-7, is EPEVTQTPSHQVTQMGQEVILRCVPISNHLYFYWYRQILGQKVEFLVSFYNNEISEKSEIFDDQFSVERPDGSNFTLKIRSTKLEDSAMYFCASSEGTSAGGSSYEQYFGPGTRLTVT.

This clone appeared once. The V call is TRBV29-1, the J call TRBJ2-5; D gene unclear. The CDR3 is 11 amino acids. The germline V gene has CDR1 SQVTM and CDR2 ANQGSEA. Trimming shortened V by 1 base and J by 6 bases, and 6 bases separated the two germline ends. CDR3 sequence reads: CSVEVAQTQYF. The CDR3 coding sequence is TGCAGCGTTGAAGTGGCCCAGACCCAGTACTTC.

The gene calls are TRBV6-6 and TRBJ1-1; perhaps TRBD1 as D (5 bases). V was pared by 2 bases and J by 5 bases, with 12 bases between. Germline lookup yields CDR1 MNHNY and CDR2 SVGAGI (reference sequence). The CDR3 contains 14 residues. The CDR3 spells CASSYDGARTEAFF. CDR3 DNA: TGTGCCAGCAGTTACGATGGGGCGCGTACTGAAGCTTTCTTT.